The clone carrying this TCR beta chain appeared a few times. Its specificity is not known. This sample is part of a study of post-analysis software for immune sequencing data. The overall study: Relapsing-remitting, secondary progressive and progressive-relapsing multiple sclerosis courses were included.

This CDR3 has 14 residues. From germline, CDR1 is ENHRY and CDR2 SYGVKD. J gave up 8 bases and V 7 bases, and 9 bases lay outside the gene matches. Regarding the study as a whole: Among multiple sclerosis patients, normalized Chao1 diversity was significantly below that of controls. A few TRBV segments appeared more often in patients than in controls, and TRBV5-6, TRBV5-1 and TRBV20-1 were among these.

Unique molecular identifiers were present in the TCR beta cDNA libraries. About 540,000 cDNA molecules were obtained from approximately 0.91 to 9.4 million T cells. TCRdb reprocessed the PCR reads with MiXCR, giving one entry per CDR3 protein. Among hundreds of thousands of distinct CDR3 sequences listed, approximately 59% were seen once. The V and J genes are TRBV10-3 and TRBJ2-1; 9 bases are shared with TRBD2. Material: blood. The receptor was derived from a girl aged 2 to 10 with multiple sclerosis. DNA for the CDR3: TGTGCCATCAAGGTGCCTAGCGGGAACGATGAGCAGTTCTTC. Its translation is CAIKVPSGNDEQFF.